This is a list of T cell receptor beta chains from one sample in a study of T cells expressing NK-cell markers. For each CDR3 protein, TCRdb gives one entry from its re-call of the 5' RACE reads, without DNA. This repertoire includes roughly 380,000 distinct CDR3 sequences. Sequencing used blood T cells: a sorted CD56 or NKG2C T cell subset, CD4+ or CD8+ T cells, or bulk PBMC T cells (not recorded which). These TCRs come from a man between 18 and 69 years old in good health. CDR3s include the opening cysteine and the closing phenylalanine or tryptophan.

j_call v_call cdr3_aa
TRBJ1-5 TRBV6-5 CASSYYVDGSPGPQHF
TRBJ2-6 TRBV28 CASRRGLAGANVLTF
TRBJ2-7 TRBV20-1 CSARRLAGNYYEQYF
TRBJ2-4 TRBV29-1 CSGGLAGEPLAKNIQYF
TRBJ2-3 TRBV11-2 CASSPRSAGVKDTQYF
TRBJ1-2 TRBV29-1 CSVEEIQGANNGYTF
TRBJ2-5 TRBV12-3/TRBV12-4 CASSLTGGKETQYF
TRBJ2-1 TRBV7-6 CASSLRTGMGQFF
TRBJ1-2 TRBV24-1 CATSDPRGRDYGYTF
TRBJ2-5 TRBV15 CATSRPGGGQETQYF
TRBJ1-5 TRBV6-5 CASSSRGPDQPQHF